These 32 T cell receptor beta chains were all obtained from the same sample, sequenced in a study of T cells in Graves' hyperthyroidism and ophthalmopathy. Amplification of TCR beta CDR3 regions was performed using RNA transcripts as template. RT-PCR in the first round (using the HTBI primer set) targeted the TCR CDR3. TCRdb re-analysed the multiplex PCR reads in MiXCR, keeping a single row per CDR3 protein. Among about 34,000 distinct CDR3 sequences listed, 52% were seen once. The sample taken for sequencing was blood. These receptors came from a woman aged 40-49 years with Graves' ophthalmopathy.

Points on this clonotype: The junction does not match germline at one end; this may be a read error. The J gene is TRBJ1-1, the V gene TRBV2; D remains unclear. There are 10 residues in the CDR3. Germline CDR1 SNHLY, CDR2 FYNNEI. DNA of the CDR3: TGTGCCAGCAGTGAACCCCTTACAGAGTTT. Translating gives CASSEPLTEF.

This clonotype occurred a few times. Just one base apart from a much larger clone, this may be a read error. The chain links TRBV28 to TRBJ1-2; D not resolved. CDR1 and CDR2 (germline): MDHEN, SYDVKM. CDR3 size: 12 residues. The CDR3 sequence is CTSSAVEDGYTF. The DNA for the CDR3 is TGTACCAGCAGTGCGGTAGAGGATGGCTACACCTTC.

This chain links TRBV5-5 with TRBJ2-7; 9 bases align to TRBD1. Losses at the gene ends were 4 bases for V and 8 bases for J; bases not matched to a gene: 10. The CDR3 extends over 14 amino acids. Germline-derived CDR1 and CDR2 are SGHKS and YYEKEE (reference sequence). Here the CDR3 reads CASSHLGQGQKQYF. The CDR3 nucleotides read TGTGCCAGCAGCCATCTGGGACAGGGACAAAAGCAGTACTTC.

Within the sample, this clonotype is medium-sized. The CDR3 nucleotides are TGTGCCAGCAGCTTGAGATCCGGGACAGCATCCTACAATGAGCAGTTCTTC. Amino acid sequence: CASSLRSGTASYNEQFF. The chain combines TRBV7-3 with TRBJ2-1; 7 nucleotides agree with TRBD1. Unmatched junction bases numbered 9, after V lost 3 bases and J lost 1 base. Germline V gives CDR1 SGHTA, CDR2 FQGTGA. CDR3 length: 17 amino acids.

In its sample, this clonotype is medium-sized. The rearrangement uses TRBV9 and TRBJ1-6, with D perhaps matching TRBD1 (6 bases). The germline gives CDR1 SGDLS, CDR2 YYNGEE. With 1 base removed from V and 6 bases from J, the gap between germline ends came to 11 bases. The CDR3 has 15 amino acids. CDR3 sequence reads: CASSVLSGANSPLHF. CDR3 nucleotide sequence: TGTGCCAGCAGCGTACTCTCAGGGGCTAATTCACCCCTCCACTTT.

The J gene is TRBJ2-7, the V gene TRBV25-1; D ambiguous. CDR1 is MGHDK and CDR2 is SYGVNS in the germline V gene. Trimming removed 2 bases from V and 3 bases from J, with 5 bases in between. The CDR3 is 12 residues long. CDR3 bases: TGTGCCAGCAGTGAACGATACTACGAGCAGTACTTC. Residues: CASSERYYEQYF.

This clonotype was detected ten times or more. The chain combines TRBV12-3 or TRBV12-4 with TRBJ1-5, with 7 nucleotides matching TRBD1. This CDR3 is built from 14 residues. The V segment lost 5 bases and the J segment 5 bases; nucleotides outside the gene matches: 6. DNA for the CDR3: TGTGCCAGCAGTCCGGGACAGACGGATCAGCCCCAGCATTTT. Translated, it gives CASSPGQTDQPQHF.

This chain joins TRBV7-9 and TRBJ2-1; 7 bases agree with TRBD1. CDR3 length: 15 amino acids. Germline V gene data show CDR1 as SEHNR and CDR2 as FQNEAQ (reference sequence). With 4 bases clipped from V and 1 base from J, the junction kept 4 bases outside the gene matches. The CDR3 is CASSWDSGSYNEQFF. CDR3 coding DNA: TGTGCCAGCAGCTGGGACAGCGGATCCTACAATGAGCAGTTCTTC. The full variable domain, with the rest looked up from reference TRBV7-9 and TRBJ2-1, is DTGVSQNPRHKITKRGQNVTFRCDPISEHNRLYWYRQTLGQGPEFLTYFQNEAQLEKSRLLSDRFSAERPKGSFSTLEIQRTEQGDSAMYLCASSWDSGSYNEQFFGPGTRLTVL.

Concerning this clonotype: An end of the junction differs from the germline gene, which may be a read error. V and J are TRBV16 and TRBJ2-2; D is unclear. Germline values: CDR1 KGHSY, CDR2 FQNENV. CDR3 length: 15 residues. The CDR3 DNA reads as TGTGTCAGCAGCCAGATCTCCGAAAACACCGGGGAGCTGTTTTTT. This translates into CVSSQISENTGELFF.

This clonotype is labeled medium-sized (0.01 to 0.1%). The V call is TRBV2, the J call TRBJ2-7; D not resolved. The CDR3 is 13 residues long. Per the germline V gene, CDR1 is SNHLY and CDR2 is FYNNEI. V dropped 5 bases and J dropped 7 bases, with 15 bases sitting between them. In nucleotides, the CDR3 is TGTGCCAGCAGTCGCCAGGACCTGGGGGAGCAGTACTTC. Translated: CASSRQDLGEQYF.

This clonotype has more than one count but fewer than ten. One end of the junction does not line up with germline, which may come from a read error. The V call is TRBV7-9, the J call TRBJ2-1; 10 bases match TRBD1. The CDR3 has 17 amino acids. In germline, CDR1 is SEHNR, CDR2 FQNEAQ (reference sequence). CDR3 residues: CASSFSGTGDSYNEQFF. The DNA for the CDR3 is TGCGCCAGCAGCTTTTCTGGGACAGGGGACTCCTACAATGAGCAGTTCTTC.

The rearrangement joins TRBV20-1 to TRBJ2-5, with D possibly TRBD1 on 6 matching bases. CDR1 and CDR2 from the germline V gene are DFQATT and SNEGSKA (reference sequence). The CDR3 sequence is 12 residues long. CDR3 loop: CSGTGTQETQYF. As DNA, the CDR3 is TGCAGCGGCACAGGGACACAAGAGACCCAGTACTTC.

This chain links TRBV20-1 with TRBJ2-3; 10 bases line up with TRBD2. The CDR3 contains 15 residues. Germline V CDR1 and CDR2: DFQATT, SNEGSKA (reference sequence). After removal of 6 bases from V and 3 bases from J, the junction contained 9 bases not matched to a gene. The CDR3 DNA follows: TGCAGTGCGCTAGCGGGAGACCACAGTACAGATACGCAGTATTTT. Translation: CSALAGDHSTDTQYF.

V is TRBV5-1 and J is TRBJ1-3, with 7 bases lining up with TRBD1. Trimming cost V 4 bases and J 8 bases; bases outside gene matches: 18. CDR1 SGHRS and CDR2 YFSETQ come from the germline V gene. The CDR3 is 17 amino acids. This chain's CDR3 is CASSLQGGADYGYTIYF. The CDR3 DNA sequence: TGCGCCAGCAGCCTCCAGGGGGGGGCAGACTATGGCTACACCATATATTTT.

This clonotype has a count of ten or more. CDR3 coding DNA: TGCGCCAGCAGCCAGGACCACAGGGGCACCGGGGAGCTGTTTTTT. As protein: CASSQDHRGTGELFF. The gene calls are TRBV4-1 and TRBJ2-2; 7 nucleotides match TRBD1. Losses at the gene ends were 3 bases for V and 4 bases for J; bases not matched to a gene: 5. Germline V CDR1 and CDR2: MGHRA, YSYEKL. The CDR3 has 15 residues.

A note on this clonotype: A read error may account for a junction end that differs from germline. This chain uses TRBV29-1 with TRBJ2-3; 8 positions agree with TRBD2. Germline V gives CDR1 SQVTM, CDR2 ANQGSEA. This CDR3 comprises 14 residues. The CDR3 DNA reads TGCAGCGTGTTTCTGGTAGCGGGGAGTGATACGGAGTATTTT. Translation gives CSVFLVAGSDTEYF.

This clonotype was detected ten times or more. The chain has TRBV28 and TRBJ1-5; D not certain. Trimming stripped 4 bases from V and 7 bases from J, with 17 bases between. Germline CDR1 is MDHEN and CDR2 is SYDVKM. CDR3 length equals 15 residues. CDR3 coding DNA: TGTGCCAGCAGTTCCCTCCGGGCCCCCGCCCAGCCCCAGCATTTT. Translating gives CASSSLRAPAQPQHF.

A single count supports this clonotype. V and J are TRBV6-1 and TRBJ2-6; weak D call: TRBD2 (7 bases). V was clipped by 6 bases and J by 4 bases, with 10 bases between them. Germline values: CDR1 MNHNS, CDR2 SASEGT. This CDR3 has 14 amino acids. The CDR3 loop is CASRGGTGANVLTF. The CDR3 DNA reads as TGTGCCAGCAGGGGGGGGACAGGGGCCAACGTCCTGACTTTC.

About this clonotype: Because it lacks the conserved phenylalanine or tryptophan at the end, this CDR3 is likely a read error. No DNA is shown, since the ends of the CDR3 on it are uncertain; the CDR3 is the one TCRdb lists. V and J are TRBV20-1 and TRBJ1-5; the D call of TRBD1 is as the table states it, not checked on the DNA. The length of the CDR3 is 18 amino acids, counting both ends. Germline assignment: CDR1 DFQATT and CDR2 SNEGSKA (reference sequence). CDR3 region: CSARRPGQGKRAISPSMV.

This clonotype was recorded many times. The rearrangement joins TRBV27 to TRBJ2-1; D is possibly TRBD2 (5 bases). Germline V gene lookup returns CDR1 MNHEY and CDR2 SMNVEV (reference sequence). V was cut by 5 bases and J by 8 bases, with 7 bases left in between. The CDR3 sequence is 11 residues long. The CDR3 protein is CASSGLHEQFF. The CDR3 DNA follows: TGTGCCAGCAGTGGACTCCATGAGCAGTTCTTC.

Concerning this clonotype: A much bigger clone sits one base away, suggesting this may be a read error. The gene calls are TRBV6-1 and TRBJ2-1; D ambiguous. This CDR3 has 15 amino acids. The V end was cut by 11 bases, the J end by 3 bases, with 20 bases between. The germline CDR1 and CDR2 sequences are MNHNS and SASEGT. In DNA form, the CDR3 reads TGTGCCGGCAAACGAAACGACAACGACTACAATGAGCAGTTCTTC. Translation gives CAGKRNDNDYNEQFF.

This clonotype has a count of ten or more. DNA of the CDR3: TGTGCCAGCAGCTTGGCCGGGGCCTCGAGCAGGGAGACCCAGTACTTC. Residues: CASSLAGASSRETQYF. The J gene is TRBJ2-5, the V gene TRBV5-4; D assignment may be TRBD1 or TRBD2 (5 bases each). The V end was cut by 0 bases, the J end by 5 bases, with 17 bases between. The CDR3 has 16 amino acids. Germline V gene sequence: CDR1 SGHNT, CDR2 YYREEE (reference sequence).

V gene TRBV19 combines with J gene TRBJ2-7; the match to TRBD1 covers 10 bases. CDR3 length equals 15 residues. V trimming: 9 bases; J trimming: 4 bases; junction bases outside the gene matches: 12. Per the germline V gene, CDR1 is LNHDA and CDR2 is SQIVND (reference sequence). As DNA, the CDR3 is TGTGCCAGCCCCTCCGGGACAGGGGTTGTTTACGAGCAGTACTTC. Translating it yields CASPSGTGVVYEQYF.

In this sample, this clonotype is medium-sized. The chain combines TRBV20-1 with TRBJ2-1, with 7 nucleotides matching TRBD2. Looked up from germline, CDR1 is DFQATT and CDR2 is SNEGSKA (reference sequence). The CDR3 spans 12 residues. V dropped 3 bases and J dropped 7; count of bases not matched to a gene: 3. The CDR3 protein is CSASGGRNEQFF. CDR3 DNA sequence: TGCAGTGCTAGCGGGGGGAGGAATGAGCAGTTCTTC.

A word on this clonotype: A much more abundant neighbour one base away suggests this may be a read error. V gene TRBV6-5 combines with J gene TRBJ2-7, with D maybe TRBD1 (6 bases). This CDR3 region has 15 residues. Germline V gene lookup returns CDR1 MNHEY and CDR2 SVGAGI. The CDR3 coding sequence is TGTGCCAGCGGTTACAAGGGGGTCTCCTCCTACGGGCAGTACTTC. It is translated as CASGYKGVSSYGQYF.

This clonotype was detected many times. The chain uses TRBV7-7 and TRBJ2-2; possibly TRBD1 or TRBD2 for D (5 bases each). Trimming left V 1 base short and J 6 bases short, with 9 bases between. Per germline, CDR1 SSHAT and CDR2 FNYEAQ (reference sequence). The CDR3 spans 14 residues. For the CDR3, the DNA is TGTGCCAGCAGCTTAGTTACGGGGCCCGGGGAGCTGTTTTTT. It encodes CASSLVTGPGELFF.

A remark on this clonotype: Since the CDR3 does not end with the conserved phenylalanine or tryptophan, this likely comes from a read error. This sequence joins TRBV6-4 and TRBJ2-2; tentative D call: TRBD1 (8 bases). The germline V gene encodes CDR1 MRHNA and CDR2 SNTAGT. The length of the CDR3 is 15 residues. The V end lost 4 bases, the J end lost 3 bases, and 12 bases lay between the germline ends. This CDR3 is CASSGTGGDTGELFV. The CDR3 DNA is TGTGCCAGCAGTGGCACAGGGGGGGACACCGGGGAGCTGTTTGTT.

This clonotype was seen ten or more times. This rearrangement joins TRBV27 to TRBJ2-3; D gene ambiguous. With 6 bases removed from V and 3 bases from J, the gap between germline ends came to 10 bases. There are 13 residues in the CDR3. In germline, CDR1 is MNHEY, CDR2 SMNVEV (reference sequence). CDR3 DNA sequence: TGTGCCAGCAGCCCGACGCGTACAGATACGCAGTATTTT. Residues: CASSPTRTDTQYF.

This clonotype was recorded at least ten times. This CDR3 is CASSLSSPGGWEQYF. CDR3 in DNA: TGTGCCAGCAGTTTATCAAGCCCGGGGGGTTGGGAGCAGTACTTC. The rearrangement links TRBV12-3 or TRBV12-4 to TRBJ2-7, with TRBD2 matching over 7 bases. V dropped 2 bases and J dropped 7; count of bases not matched to a gene: 11. The CDR3 has 15 amino acids.

Ten or more counts support this clonotype. This chain joins TRBV4-1 and TRBJ2-5; weak D call: TRBD2 (5 bases). Germline V gene data show CDR1 as MGHRA and CDR2 as YSYEKL. The CDR3 extends over 18 amino acids. V lost 0 bases and J lost 2, with 19 bases in between. The CDR3 protein is CASSQERPELGFQETQYF. The CDR3 region has the DNA TGCGCCAGCAGCCAAGAACGGCCCGAACTAGGCTTTCAAGAGACCCAGTACTTC.

This chain links TRBV5-1 with TRBJ2-7; the D is unclear. V lost 0 bases to trimming and J lost 5 bases, with 12 bases between them. Germline CDR1 reads SGHRS; CDR2 reads YFSETQ. This CDR3 has 14 residues. CDR3 nucleotides: TGCGCCAGCAGCTTGGGTATGATGGTTGACGAGCAGTACTTC. Protein sequence: CASSLGMMVDEQYF. The complete variable domain, with remaining parts taken from reference TRBV5-1 and TRBJ2-7, reads KAGVTQTPRYLIKTRGQQVTLSCSPISGHRSVSWYQQTPGQGLQFLFEYFSETQRNKGNFPGRFSGRQFSNSRSEMNVSTLELGDSALYLCASSLGMMVDEQYFGPGTRLTVT.

The rearrangement links TRBV7-2 to TRBJ2-3, with 15 bases identical to TRBD2. Germline loops: CDR1 SGHTA, CDR2 FQGNSA. This CDR3 has 17 amino acids. Germline trimming cut 6 bases from V and 6 bases from J; bases unmatched to any gene: 10. CDR3 nucleotide sequence: TGTGCCAGCAGTCGACATCCTGGGACTAGCGGGGGGGATACGCAGTATTTT. Protein product: CASSRHPGTSGGDTQYF.